A single sample is the source of the 25 T cell receptor beta chains below, sequenced in a study of Graves' ophthalmopathy and Graves' hyperthyroidism. RNA transcripts were the source from which TCR beta CDR3 regions were amplified. HTBI primers primed a first-round RT-PCR, and a second-round multiplex PCR followed. Each CDR3 protein is one row after TCRdb ran MiXCR on the multiplex PCR reads. The table has over a million distinct CDR3 sequences, roughly two fifths seen once. The sequenced sample consisted of peripheral blood or thyroid tissue (not recorded which). All receptors derive from an adult man with Graves' hyperthyroidism.

Comments on this clonotype: This may be a read error, as it is one base from a much larger clone. V and J are TRBV20-1 and TRBJ2-7; 10 bases are a match to TRBD1. The germline CDR1 and CDR2 sequences are DFQATT and SNEGSKA (reference sequence). The J segment lost 3 bases and the V segment lost 5 bases, leaving 10 bases of the junction unmatched. This CDR3 has 15 residues. CDR3 sequence: CSARGIGTGVYEQYF. CDR3 nucleotide sequence: TGCAGTGCTCGGGGAATCGGGACAGGGGTCTACGAGCAGTACTTC.

This chain joins TRBV20-1 and TRBJ1-6; D is ambiguous. Per the germline V gene, CDR1 is DFQATT and CDR2 is SNEGSKA (reference sequence). This CDR3 is built from 14 residues. V was shortened by 5 bases and J by 7 bases, with 15 bases between the two germline ends. For the CDR3, the DNA is TGCAGTGCTGCGGACGGAGAGGAGAATTCACCCCTCCACTTT. Amino acid sequence: CSAADGEENSPLHF.

This clonotype has just a few counts. The genes are TRBV29-1 and TRBJ1-1; D may be TRBD1 (6 bases). V lost 2 bases, J lost 0 bases, and 13 bases lay in between. This CDR3 contains 15 residues. Germline V gene lookup returns CDR1 SQVTM and CDR2 ANQGSEA. The chain's CDR3 is CSVETGFGMNTEAFF. CDR3 bases: TGCAGCGTTGAAACAGGGTTCGGGATGAACACTGAAGCTTTCTTT.

To note about this clonotype: The junction does not match germline at one end; this may be a read error. This chain uses TRBV6-5 with TRBJ1-4, with 7 bases identical to TRBD1. Germline V gene data show CDR1 as MNHEY and CDR2 as SVGAGI. The CDR3 is 15 amino acids. The chain's CDR3 is CAISERRDSWEKLFF. CDR3 nucleotides: TGTGCCATCAGTGAGCGTAGGGACAGTTGGGAAAAACTGTTTTTT.

This clonotype showed up just a few times. The chain couples TRBV5-6 to TRBJ2-2; D gene unclear. Germline values: CDR1 SGHDT, CDR2 YYEEEE. The CDR3 contains 13 residues. Between the trimmed V and J ends, which lost 4 bases and 6 bases, there was a span of 10 bases. DNA of the CDR3: TGTGCCAGCAGCCTTATAGGAGCCGGGGAGCTGTTTTTT. Encoded protein: CASSLIGAGELFF.

The chain is built from TRBV12-3 or TRBV12-4 and TRBJ1-4; 10 nucleotides match TRBD1. The trim removed 3 bases at V and 8 bases at J, leaving 9 bases unmatched. The CDR3 extends over 16 amino acids. CDR3 region: CASSFPSTGGQEKLFF. The CDR3 nucleotides are TGTGCCAGCAGTTTCCCGTCGACAGGGGGCCAAGAAAAACTGTTTTTT.

The sample holds many counts of this clonotype. This chain joins TRBV5-6 and TRBJ1-1; 9 bases line up with TRBD1. There are 15 residues in the CDR3. CDR1 and CDR2 (germline): SGHDT, YYEEEE. The V gene end was trimmed by 3 bases and the J gene end by 4 bases; junction bases not matched to a gene: 7. The CDR3 DNA sequence: TGTGCCAGCAGCTACGGGACAGGGTTGGCCACTGAAGCTTTCTTT. It specifies CASSYGTGLATEAFF.

This clonotype was observed at least ten times. The chain recombines TRBV25-1 with TRBJ2-2; D is ambiguous. CDR1 MGHDK and CDR2 SYGVNS come from the germline V gene. The V and J ends lost 4 bases and 4 bases respectively, with 13 bases between them. The CDR3 consists of 15 residues. This chain's CDR3 is CASSVRRPGTGELFF. The CDR3 DNA follows: TGTGCCAGCAGTGTCCGAAGGCCGGGCACCGGGGAGCTGTTTTTT.

This clonotype was seen ten or more times. This chain joins TRBV7-2 and TRBJ2-2; D remains unclear. V lost 4 bases and J lost 6, with 6 bases in between. The CDR3 covers 12 residues. The V gene's germline CDR1 is SGHTA and CDR2 FQGNSA. CDR3 nucleotides: TGTGCCAGCAGCTCCCGTGCCGGGGAGCTGTTTTTT. It yields the protein CASSSRAGELFF.

Remarks on this clonotype: Mismatch with germline at one junction end may stem from a read error. The V and J genes are TRBV7-9 and TRBJ1-1, with D maybe TRBD1 (6 bases). This CDR3 contains 15 residues. CDR1 is SEHNR, CDR2 FQNEAQ, per germline (reference sequence). In DNA, the CDR3 is TGTGCCGGCAGGACTGGGGGGGGCGTGAACACTGAAGCTTTCTTT. Its protein product is CAGRTGGGVNTEAFF.

The sample holds many counts of this clonotype. V and J are TRBV9 and TRBJ1-6; 10 positions match TRBD1. With 3 bases clipped from V and 7 bases from J, the junction kept 7 bases outside the gene matches. Germline CDR1 SGDLS, CDR2 YYNGEE. This CDR3 has 16 amino acids. CDR3 sequence: CASSAGDRGYNSPLHF. CDR3 in DNA: TGTGCCAGCAGCGCGGGGGACAGGGGTTACAATTCACCCCTCCACTTT. Complete variable domain (other parts from reference TRBV9 and TRBJ1-6): DSGVTQTPKHLITATGQRVTLRCSPRSGDLSVYWYQQSLDQGLQFLIQYYNGEERAKGNILERFSAQQFPDLHSELNLSSLELGDSALYFCASSAGDRGYNSPLHFGNGTRLTVT.

This clonotype was observed once. This chain joins TRBV15 and TRBJ2-6; 9 nucleotides agree with TRBD2. V was clipped by 2 bases and J by 9 bases; unmatched bases: 26. This CDR3 has 22 amino acids. Looked up from germline, CDR1 is LNHNV and CDR2 is YYDKDF (reference sequence). The CDR3 DNA reads as TGTGCCACCAGCAGATTGCGGGCTAGCGGGAACCCAAAGGCTGGGGACGGCAACGTCCTGACTTTC. Amino acids: CATSRLRASGNPKAGDGNVLTF.

This clonotype came up many times. The J gene is TRBJ2-5, the V gene TRBV7-2; TRBD2 agrees at 11 bases. The CDR3 has 18 residues. The germline V gene encodes CDR1 SGHTA and CDR2 FQGNSA. J gave up 1 base and V 1 base, and 8 bases lay outside the gene matches. CDR3 region: CASSLGSGLAETQETQYF. CDR3 sequence (DNA): TGTGCCAGCAGCTTAGGATCGGGACTAGCGGAGACCCAAGAGACCCAGTACTTC.

This clonotype was found many times. This chain uses TRBV29-1 with TRBJ1-3; no reliable D call. The V gene's germline CDR1 is SQVTM and CDR2 ANQGSEA. CDR3 length: 12 amino acids. Trimming left V 4 bases short and J 0 bases short, with 4 bases between. The CDR3 protein is CSVASSGNTIYF. CDR3 in DNA: TGCAGCGTTGCTAGCTCTGGAAACACCATATATTTT. Looking up the rest from reference TRBV29-1 and TRBJ1-3 gives the full variable domain: SAVISQKPSRDICQRGTSLTIQCQVDSQVTMMFWYRQQPGQSLTLIATANQGSEATYESGFVIDKFPISRPNLTFSTLTVSNMSPEDSSIYLCSVASSGNTIYFGEGSWLTVV.

The chain employs TRBV6-5 and TRBJ1-2; 8 bases are shared with TRBD1. Germline V gene lookup returns CDR1 MNHEY and CDR2 SVGAGI. CDR3 length equals 16 residues. With V trimmed by 7 bases and J by 1 base, 11 bases remained unmatched. This CDR3 reads CASTPLGQGNNYGYTF. The DNA of the CDR3 is TGTGCCAGCACCCCCCTCGGACAGGGAAATAACTATGGCTACACCTTC.

The chain joins TRBV20-1 to TRBJ2-7; 7 positions match TRBD2. Per germline, CDR1 DFQATT and CDR2 SNEGSKA (reference sequence). V shed 0 bases and J 5 bases; nucleotides not matched to a gene: 13. CDR3 size: 16 residues. The CDR3 DNA reads TGCAGTGCTAGAGACCCATGGGAGGGGACTCCCCACGAGCAGTACTTC. Its translation: CSARDPWEGTPHEQYF.

This clonotype was detected ten times or more. The gene calls are TRBV20-1 and TRBJ1-5; D unclear. The V end lost 6 bases, the J end lost 4 bases, and 10 bases lay between the germline ends. CDR1 is DFQATT, CDR2 SNEGSKA, per germline (reference sequence). This CDR3 contains 12 residues. This chain's CDR3 is CSAPAGNQPQHF. The CDR3 DNA reads as TGCAGTGCCCCAGCGGGGAATCAGCCCCAGCATTTT.

This clonotype was observed many times. The genes are TRBV10-3 and TRBJ1-2; the match to TRBD1 covers 7 bases. Per the germline V gene, CDR1 is ENHRY and CDR2 is SYGVKD. The CDR3 covers 15 residues. The CDR3 protein is CVKGFAVKGAGGYTF. CDR3 nucleotides: TGTGTCAAGGGGTTCGCCGTTAAGGGGGCTGGAGGCTACACCTTC.

This clonotype occurred a few times. The V gene is TRBV10-3, the J gene TRBJ2-5; possible D gene TRBD1, 5 bases. Germline CDR1 and CDR2: ENHRY and SYGVKD. V was trimmed by 9 bases and J by 9 bases, leaving 29 bases between them. This CDR3 has 16 amino acids. This CDR3 reads CAIRESTHRSNQPQYF. The CDR3 bases are TGTGCCATTCGTGAGTCGACCCACAGGAGCAATCAGCCCCAGTACTTC.

The chain employs TRBV10-3 and TRBJ2-7, with 8 bases fitting TRBD1. Germline loops: CDR1 ENHRY, CDR2 SYGVKD. The CDR3 runs to 15 residues. J lost 2 bases, V lost 3 bases, and 6 bases had no gene match. CDR3 loop: CAISDFGTGTYEQYF. CDR3 in DNA: TGTGCCATCAGTGATTTCGGGACAGGCACCTACGAGCAGTACTTC.

In this sample, this clonotype turned up many times. One junction end disagrees with the germline gene, perhaps due to a read error. The V and J genes are TRBV5-1 and TRBJ1-4; a weak D match, TRBD1 (6 bases). CDR1 is SGHRS and CDR2 is YFSETQ in the germline V gene. This CDR3 has 14 residues. CDR3 residues: CASSTGTTNEKLFF. The CDR3 region has the DNA TGCGCCAGCAGCACCGGGACAACGAATGAAAAACTGTTTTTT. Full variable domain (missing parts from reference TRBV5-1 and TRBJ1-4): KAGVTQTPRYLIKTRGQQVTLSCSPISGHRSVSWYQQTPGQGLQFLFEYFSETQRNKGNFPGRFSGRQFSNSRSEMNVSTLELGDSALYLCASSTGTTNEKLFFGSGTQLSVL.

The V call is TRBV27, the J call TRBJ2-7; D gene ambiguous. The CDR3 runs to 14 residues. Per the germline V gene, CDR1 is MNHEY and CDR2 is SMNVEV (reference sequence). The germline V and J ends were trimmed by 2 bases and 3 bases, with 11 bases remaining between them. The CDR3 coding sequence is TGTGCCAGCAGTTTAAGGTCCCACGGCTACGAGCAGTACTTC. This sequence encodes CASSLRSHGYEQYF.

The V call is TRBV7-2, the J call TRBJ2-2; D remains ambiguous. Deletions cut 4 bases from V and 6 bases from J, with 12 bases between. The CDR3 is made up of 14 amino acids. Per the germline V gene, CDR1 is SGHTA and CDR2 is FQGNSA. CDR3 loop: CASSWGRRAGELFF. The CDR3 nucleotides are TGTGCCAGCAGCTGGGGTAGACGGGCCGGGGAGCTGTTTTTT. Looking up the rest from reference TRBV7-2 and TRBJ2-2 gives the full variable domain: GAGVSQSPSNKVTEKGKDVELRCDPISGHTALYWYRQSLGQGLEFLIYFQGNSAPDKSGLPSDRFSAERTGGSVSTLTIQRTQQEDSAVYLCASSWGRRAGELFFGEGSRLTVL.

The table lists this clonotype with many counts. The chain links TRBV14 to TRBJ1-6; no definite D call. This CDR3 is built from 12 residues. From germline, CDR1 is SGHDN and CDR2 FVKESK. Between the trimmed V and J ends, which lost 3 bases and 7 bases, there was a span of 4 bases. The CDR3 bases are TGTGCCAGCAGCCATGGCAATTCACCCCTCCACTTT. This sequence encodes CASSHGNSPLHF. The whole variable domain, remainder taken from reference TRBV14 and TRBJ1-6, is EAGVTQFPSHSVIEKGQTVTLRCDPISGHDNLYWYRRVMGKEIKFLLHFVKESKQDESGMPNNRFLAERTGGTYSTLKVQPAELEDSGVYFCASSHGNSPLHFGNGTRLTVT.

The table lists this clonotype with a few counts. The chain joins TRBV6-2 or TRBV6-3 to TRBJ1-5; D possibly corresponds to TRBD1 (5 bases). V shed 6 bases and J shed 5 bases, with 11 bases lying between them. This CDR3 comprises 13 residues. Per the germline V gene, CDR1 is MNHEY and CDR2 is SVGEGT. CDR3 DNA sequence: TGTGCCAGCAGACAAACAGGAGATCAGCCCCAGCATTTT. Encoded protein: CASRQTGDQPQHF.